Shown below are 14 T cell receptor beta chains from a single sample sequenced in a study of blood T cell repertoires in COVID-19. Clones were sequenced by immunoSEQ multiplex PCR, and TCRdb holds only the in-frame ones, with some missing. The sample has 60,000 to 75,000 clones, more than 85% seen once. The sample comprised peripheral blood. These receptors all stem from a man in his forties or fifties with COVID-19, enrolled during active disease.

CDR3 coding DNA: TGTGCCAGCAGCTTAACAGGGGCTTGGGATACGCAGTATTTT. The encoded protein is CASSLTGAWDTQYF. This sequence joins TRBV5-6 and TRBJ2-3, with 7 positions matching TRBD1. The CDR3 length is 14 residues. J gave up 6 bases and V 2 bases, and 6 bases lay outside the gene matches. CDR1 SGHDT and CDR2 YYEEEE come from the germline V gene.

This chain joins TRBV28 and TRBJ1-5; TRBD1 matches at 9 bases. Germline lookup yields CDR1 MDHEN and CDR2 SYDVKM. This CDR3 spans 18 amino acids. V trimming: 6 bases; J trimming: 0 bases; junction bases outside the gene matches: 12. CDR3 protein: CASSFDRGVGYSNQPQHF. The CDR3 bases are TGTGCCAGCAGCTTCGACAGGGGGGTTGGCTATAGCAATCAGCCCCAGCATTTT.

The chain links TRBV29-1 to TRBJ1-2, with 8 bases identical to TRBD1. The length of the CDR3 is 11 residues. The V gene end was trimmed by 7 bases and the J gene end by 6 bases; junction bases not matched to a gene: 4. The germline V gene has CDR1 SQVTM and CDR2 ANQGSEA. CDR3: CSAWTGNGYTF. The CDR3 DNA is TGCAGCGCTTGGACAGGGAATGGCTACACCTTC.

The rearrangement links TRBV5-4 to TRBJ2-4; no reliable D call. V dropped 2 bases and J dropped 9 bases, with 15 bases sitting between them. This CDR3 comprises 14 residues. Germline values: CDR1 SGHNT, CDR2 YYREEE (reference sequence). The CDR3 spells CASSFDSPPGIQYF. The CDR3 nucleotides are TGTGCCAGCAGCTTTGACTCGCCTCCCGGCATTCAGTACTTC.

This clone has a single count. This chain joins TRBV19 and TRBJ1-3; TRBD1 matches at 9 bases. The V and J ends lost 6 bases and 0 bases, in that order; junction bases with no gene match: 18. The CDR3 loop spans 20 amino acids. Germline V CDR1 and CDR2: LNHDA, SQIVND (reference sequence). The CDR3 region has the DNA TGTGCCAGTAGCGGATCCGGGACAGGGCTTTTCTCTTACTCTGGAAACACCATATATTTT. The encoded protein is CASSGSGTGLFSYSGNTIYF.

The CDR3 protein is CASSFPQATNTEAFF. The CDR3 DNA reads as TGTGCCAGCAGCTTCCCACAGGCTACGAACACTGAAGCTTTCTTT. The V and J genes are TRBV7-8 and TRBJ1-1, with a possible D match to TRBD1 (5 bases). With 3 bases removed from V and 1 base from J, the gap between germline ends came to 12 bases. The CDR3 length is 15 residues. The germline V gene has CDR1 SGHVS and CDR2 FQNEAQ.

Judged by abundance, this clone is medium-sized. V usage is TRBV24-1 and J usage is TRBJ2-1, with no clear D. Germline V gene lookup returns CDR1 KGHDR and CDR2 SFDVKD. The CDR3 runs 13 residues. The ends were cut back, 0 bases at V and 8 bases at J, with 7 bases in the middle. The CDR3 region has the DNA TGTGCCACCAGTGATTTGCAAGGAGATGAGCAGTTCTTC. It is translated as CATSDLQGDEQFF.

V is TRBV5-1 and J is TRBJ1-1; tentative D call: TRBD1 (5 bases). Germline CDR1 and CDR2: SGHRS and YFSETQ. Between the trimmed V and J ends, which lost 2 bases and 7 bases, there was a span of 12 bases. There are 13 residues in the CDR3. The CDR3 sequence is CASSLSGHLEAFF. The CDR3 bases are TGCGCCAGCAGCTTAAGTGGACACCTTGAAGCTTTCTTT.

This rearrangement joins TRBV5-1 to TRBJ2-3; 14 bases are a match to TRBD2. CDR3 size: 17 residues. CDR1 is SGHRS and CDR2 is YFSETQ in the germline V gene. The trim removed 4 bases at V and 4 bases at J, leaving 8 bases unmatched. In nucleotides, the CDR3 is TGCGCCAGCAGCCAGACTAGCGGGGGGGCCGGTCCAGATACGCAGTATTTT. It translates to CASSQTSGGAGPDTQYF. The full variable domain, its missing parts supplied by reference TRBV5-1 and TRBJ2-3, is KAGVTQTPRYLIKTRGQQVTLSCSPISGHRSVSWYQQTPGQGLQFLFEYFSETQRNKGNFPGRFSGRQFSNSRSEMNVSTLELGDSALYLCASSQTSGGAGPDTQYFGPGTRLTVL.

The chain couples TRBV7-6 to TRBJ2-7; 9 nucleotides align to TRBD2. CDR1 is SGHVS and CDR2 is FNYEAQ in the germline V gene. The CDR3 length is 16 residues. V was pared by 1 base and J by 2 bases, with 6 bases of the junction left unmatched. CDR3 protein: CASSLDQGLAAYEQYF. As DNA, the CDR3 is TGTGCCAGCAGCTTAGACCAGGGACTAGCTGCCTACGAGCAGTACTTC.

The CDR3 here is CASSLGQVGQPQHF. DNA of the CDR3: TGTGCCAGCAGCTTGGGACAGGTTGGTCAGCCCCAGCATTTT. V is TRBV11-2 and J is TRBJ1-5; 8 positions match TRBD1. The germline V gene has CDR1 SGHAT and CDR2 FQNNGV. Germline trimming cut 3 bases from V and 6 bases from J; bases unmatched to any gene: 4. CDR3 size: 14 residues.

The chain recombines TRBV19 with TRBJ2-5; D is uncertain. The CDR3 runs to 13 residues. The germline V and J ends were trimmed by 3 bases and 3 bases, with 8 bases remaining between them. Germline V gene lookup returns CDR1 LNHDA and CDR2 SQIVND (reference sequence). DNA of the CDR3: TGTGCCAGTAGTATTCTCGACAAAGAGACCCAGTACTTC. Its protein is CASSILDKETQYF.

This chain uses TRBV5-1 with TRBJ1-6, with D unresolved. The CDR3 spans 15 residues. V was pared by 0 bases and J by 3 bases, with 7 bases between. CDR1 is SGHRS and CDR2 is YFSETQ in the germline V gene. This CDR3 is CASSLVPGYNSPLHF. The CDR3 region has the DNA TGCGCCAGCAGCTTGGTACCGGGCTATAATTCACCCCTCCACTTT.

This CDR3 reads CASSLGYEHSYNEQFF. The CDR3 coding sequence is TGTGCCAGCAGCTTGGGTTATGAGCACTCCTACAATGAGCAGTTCTTC. The V call is TRBV5-5, the J call TRBJ2-1; no definite D call. The CDR3 runs 16 residues. Looked up from germline, CDR1 is SGHKS and CDR2 is YYEKEE (reference sequence). Trimming shortened V by 0 bases and J by 0 bases, and 10 bases separated the two germline ends.